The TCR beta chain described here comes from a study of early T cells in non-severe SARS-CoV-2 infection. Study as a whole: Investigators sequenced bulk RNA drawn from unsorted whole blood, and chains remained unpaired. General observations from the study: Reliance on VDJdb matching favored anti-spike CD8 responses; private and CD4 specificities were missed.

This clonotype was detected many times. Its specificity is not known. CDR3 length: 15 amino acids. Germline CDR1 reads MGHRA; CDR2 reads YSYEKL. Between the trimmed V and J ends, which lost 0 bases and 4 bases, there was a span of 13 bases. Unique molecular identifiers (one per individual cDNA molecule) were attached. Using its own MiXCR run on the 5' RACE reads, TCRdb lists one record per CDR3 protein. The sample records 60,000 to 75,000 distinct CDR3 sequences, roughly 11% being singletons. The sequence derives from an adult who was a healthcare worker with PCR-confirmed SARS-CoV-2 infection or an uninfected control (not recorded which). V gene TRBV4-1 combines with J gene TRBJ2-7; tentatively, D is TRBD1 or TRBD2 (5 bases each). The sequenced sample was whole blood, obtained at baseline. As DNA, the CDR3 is TGCGCCAGCAGCCAAGATGAGGGGTCTTTTTACGAGCAGTACTTC. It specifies CASSQDEGSFYEQYF.